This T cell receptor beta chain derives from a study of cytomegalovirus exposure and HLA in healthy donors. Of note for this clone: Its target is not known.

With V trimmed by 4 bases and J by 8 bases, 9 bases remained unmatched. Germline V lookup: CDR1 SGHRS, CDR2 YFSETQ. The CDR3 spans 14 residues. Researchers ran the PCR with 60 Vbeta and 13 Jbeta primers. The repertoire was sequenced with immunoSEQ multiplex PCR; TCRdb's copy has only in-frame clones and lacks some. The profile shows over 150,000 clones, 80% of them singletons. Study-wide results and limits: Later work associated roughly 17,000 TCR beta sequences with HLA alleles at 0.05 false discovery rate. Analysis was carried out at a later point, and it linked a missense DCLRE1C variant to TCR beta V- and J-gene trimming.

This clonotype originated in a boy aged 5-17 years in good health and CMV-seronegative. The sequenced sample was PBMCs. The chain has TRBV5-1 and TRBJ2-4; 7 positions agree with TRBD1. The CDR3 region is CASSPGSGGDIQYF. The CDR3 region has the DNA TGCGCCAGCAGCCCGGGGTCAGGGGGAGACATTCAGTACTTC.